The 17 T cell receptor beta chains presented below share a single source sample, sequenced in a study of T cell responses to AZD1222 COVID-19 vaccine. The assay was immunoSEQ multiplex PCR, and TCRdb's table has in-frame clones only and misses some. The data show about 81,000 clones, approximately 90% seen once. Sequenced material: peripheral blood, taken on day 0 of AZD1222 vaccination. The receptor set was obtained from an adult in good health.

This clone was observed a few times. The chain joins TRBV10-3 to TRBJ2-1; D call uncertain. Per the germline V gene, CDR1 is ENHRY and CDR2 is SYGVKD. The CDR3 extends over 14 amino acids. Trimming stripped 7 bases from V and 0 bases from J, with 10 bases between. In DNA form, the CDR3 reads TGTGCCATCAAGGGCGTAAGCTCCTACAATGAGCAGTTCTTC. Protein sequence: CAIKGVSSYNEQFF.

The chain combines TRBV11-2 with TRBJ1-1; D is perhaps TRBD1 (5 bases). Germline V gene data show CDR1 as SGHAT and CDR2 as FQNNGV. The CDR3 is 13 amino acids. V was clipped by 5 bases and J by 5 bases, with 12 bases between them. CDR3 residues: CASSRRGGTEAFF. The DNA for the CDR3 is TGTGCCAGCAGCAGACGGGGGGGGACTGAAGCTTTCTTT. Full variable domain (missing parts from reference TRBV11-2 and TRBJ1-1): EAGVAQSPRYKIIEKRQSVAFWCNPISGHATLYWYQQILGQGPKLLIQFQNNGVVDDSQLPKDRFSAERLKGVDSTLKIQPAKLEDSAVYLCASSRRGGTEAFFGQGTRLTVV.

The V gene is TRBV19, the J gene TRBJ1-5; D may be TRBD1 (5 bases). CDR1 is LNHDA, CDR2 SQIVND, per germline (reference sequence). The CDR3 is made up of 14 amino acids. With 0 bases removed from V and 9 bases from J, the gap between germline ends came to 12 bases. DNA for the CDR3: TGTGCCAGTAGTATAGAGCAGGGTCAACGGCCCCAGCATTTT. Translating gives CASSIEQGQRPQHF.

This chain uses TRBV6-5 with TRBJ2-7; the match to TRBD2 covers 10 bases. Germline loops: CDR1 MNHEY, CDR2 SVGAGI. The V segment lost 4 bases and the J segment 0 bases; nucleotides outside the gene matches: 6. This CDR3 is 16 amino acids long. The CDR3 sequence: CASSFPGTSASYEQYF. CDR3 bases: TGTGCCAGCAGTTTCCCCGGGACTAGCGCCTCCTACGAGCAGTACTTC.

The CDR3 coding sequence is TGTGCCAGCACCGTACTAGCGGGAGCTGGTGAGCAGTTCTTC. Protein sequence: CASTVLAGAGEQFF. This chain joins TRBV28 and TRBJ2-1; 11 bases are shared with TRBD2. The CDR3 length is 14 residues. Trimming removed 7 bases from V and 9 bases from J; junction bases left unmatched: 8. From germline, CDR1 is MDHEN and CDR2 SYDVKM.

The DNA for the CDR3 is TGTGCCAGCAGTATCACAGGGACGATGAACTATGGCTACACCTTC. Protein product: CASSITGTMNYGYTF. The chain joins TRBV27 to TRBJ1-2, with TRBD1 as a possible D gene (6 bases). CDR1 is MNHEY, CDR2 SMNVEV, per germline (reference sequence). Trimming shortened V by 5 bases and J by 2 bases, and 15 bases separated the two germline ends. The CDR3 loop spans 15 amino acids.

The rearrangement uses TRBV30 and TRBJ1-2, with a possible D match to TRBD1 (6 bases). V lost 5 bases and J lost 4, with 17 bases in between. The CDR3 totals 14 residues. In germline, CDR1 is GTSNPN, CDR2 SVGIG (reference sequence). The DNA for the CDR3 is TGTGCCTGGCGAGGGGCAGGGGCTGGCTATGGCTACACCTTC. Encoded protein: CAWRGAGAGYGYTF. Based on the CDR3 plus reference TRBV30 and TRBJ1-2, the full variable domain is SQTIHQWPATLVQPVGSPLSLECTVEGTSNPNLYWYRQAAGRGLQLLFYSVGIGQISSEVPQNLSASRPQDRQFILSSKKLLLSDSGFYLCAWRGAGAGYGYTFGSGTRLTVV.

V and J are TRBV7-2 and TRBJ1-6; D is unresolved. The length of the CDR3 is 13 residues. V lost 5 bases to trimming and J lost 10 bases, with 12 bases between them. CDR1 and CDR2 (germline): SGHTA, FQGNSA. CDR3 bases: TGTGCCAGCAGCCCCCGGGCTACCTCACCCCTCCACTTT. Translating gives CASSPRATSPLHF.

The chain combines TRBV5-4 with TRBJ2-4, with D possibly TRBD2 on 5 matching bases. Germline CDR1 and CDR2: SGHNT and YYREEE (reference sequence). Trimming took 3 bases from V and 1 from J, leaving 11 bases between them. The length of the CDR3 is 15 residues. CDR3 amino acids: CASSSVAGAKNIQYF. The DNA of the CDR3 is TGTGCCAGCAGCTCAGTCGCGGGCGCCAAAAACATTCAGTACTTC.

This chain uses TRBV5-1 with TRBJ2-3, with a possible D match to TRBD1 (6 bases). This CDR3 comprises 13 residues. V was clipped by 4 bases and J by 6 bases, with 12 bases between them. Per germline, CDR1 SGHRS and CDR2 YFSETQ. CDR3 DNA: TGCGCCAGCAGCGAACAGGGTTGGGATACGCAGTATTTT. This encodes CASSEQGWDTQYF.

V and J are TRBV11-3 and TRBJ2-4, with unresolved D. V was cut by 8 bases and J by 4 bases, with 3 bases left in between. Germline assignment: CDR1 SGHNT and CDR2 YENEEA. The CDR3 length is 10 residues. CDR3 in amino acids: CASGKNIQYF. DNA of the CDR3: TGTGCCAGCGGAAAAAACATTCAGTACTTC.

The V call is TRBV11-2, the J call TRBJ2-6; TRBD2 might be the D (5 bases). The CDR3 sequence is 17 residues long. CDR1 is SGHAT, CDR2 FQNNGV, per germline. V was trimmed by 5 bases and J by 8 bases, leaving 22 bases between them. The CDR3 is CASSQRLLILGTNVLTF. CDR3 DNA sequence: TGTGCCAGCAGCCAAAGGCTTTTGATACTCGGGACCAACGTCCTGACTTTC.

V is TRBV7-6 and J is TRBJ1-2; 11 bases line up with TRBD1. The junction had 13 bases not matched to a gene; V was cut back by 5 bases and J by 8 bases. Germline CDR1 is SGHVS and CDR2 is FNYEAQ. This CDR3 has 16 amino acids. CDR3 protein: CASSPGQGATPLGYTF. DNA for the CDR3: TGTGCCAGCAGCCCTGGACAGGGGGCTACCCCTCTGGGCTACACCTTC.

This clone was counted a few times. The chain combines TRBV6-5 with TRBJ1-4, with TRBD1 matching over 8 bases. The CDR3 runs 14 residues. Germline CDR1 is MNHEY and CDR2 is SVGAGI. Trimming removed 7 bases from V and 7 bases from J; junction bases left unmatched: 8. The CDR3 DNA sequence: TGTGCCAGCATCCCGAGAGACAGGGGTGAAAAACTGTTTTTT. Encoded protein: CASIPRDRGEKLFF.

The chain couples TRBV9 to TRBJ1-3; possibly TRBD1 for D (5 bases). Between the trimmed V and J ends, which lost 0 bases and 4 bases, there was a span of 8 bases. This CDR3 has 14 residues. CDR1 is SGDLS, CDR2 YYNGEE, per germline. The CDR3 DNA reads as TGTGCCAGCAGCGTAGAAGGGGCCGGAAACACCATATATTTT. Translating it yields CASSVEGAGNTIYF. Drawing the rest from reference TRBV9 and TRBJ1-3, the complete variable domain is DSGVTQTPKHLITATGQRVTLRCSPRSGDLSVYWYQQSLDQGLQFLIQYYNGEERAKGNILERFSAQQFPDLHSELNLSSLELGDSALYFCASSVEGAGNTIYFGEGSWLTVV.

With respect to this clone: A read error may account for a junction end that differs from germline. The V gene is TRBV7-6, the J gene TRBJ2-1; D might be TRBD1 (5 bases). The CDR3 consists of 11 residues. Germline V gene sequence: CDR1 SGHVS, CDR2 FNYEAQ. In DNA form, the CDR3 reads TGTGCCAGCAGCTTAGAGGGGATCACACTCTTC. This gives the protein CASSLEGITLF.

This chain connects TRBV5-5 to TRBJ2-3, with 13 bases fitting TRBD2. The CDR3 has 18 amino acids. The V segment lost 0 bases and the J segment 4 bases; nucleotides outside the gene matches: 8. The germline CDR1 and CDR2 sequences are SGHKS and YYEKEE (reference sequence). DNA of the CDR3: TGTGCCAGCAGCTTGGCGGTACTACTAGCGGGAGGGCCAGATACGCAGTATTTT. Translation gives CASSLAVLLAGGPDTQYF.